The 21 T cell receptor beta chains in this list originate from one sample, sequenced in a study of blood T cell repertoires in COVID-19. Assay used: immunoSEQ multiplex PCR; TCRdb lists only in-frame clones, some missing. The table shows around 170,000 clones, with 88% occurring only once. Sequenced input: peripheral blood. These receptors all stem from a woman in her 30s with acute or convalescent COVID-19.

The rearrangement joins TRBV2 to TRBJ2-4; D is unclear. The CDR3 covers 13 residues. V gave up 7 bases and J gave up 5 bases, with 12 bases separating them. Per the germline V gene, CDR1 is SNHLY and CDR2 is FYNNEI. The CDR3 is CASKKLRENIQYF. In DNA form, the CDR3 reads TGTGCCAGCAAGAAGCTTCGGGAAAACATTCAGTACTTC.

This clone was counted between two and nine times. J is TRBJ1-4 and V is TRBV19; D gene uncertain. V was trimmed by 10 bases and J by 8 bases, leaving 17 bases between them. This CDR3 spans 13 amino acids. Germline lookup yields CDR1 LNHDA and CDR2 SQIVND (reference sequence). This chain's CDR3 is CATEGGGREKLFF. As DNA, the CDR3 is TGTGCCACCGAGGGAGGAGGTCGGGAAAAACTGTTTTTT.

This clone was observed a handful of times. The CDR3 region has the DNA TGTGCCAGCAGGCGACTACTCTCCTATAATTCACCCCTCCACTTT. It specifies CASRRLLSYNSPLHF. V and J are TRBV2 and TRBJ1-6, with D hard to call. The CDR3 is 15 residues long. Germline V gene sequence: CDR1 SNHLY, CDR2 FYNNEI. V lost 6 bases to trimming and J lost 0 bases, with 9 bases between them.

This clone was observed once. V and J are TRBV5-4 and TRBJ1-2, with D tentatively TRBD1 (6 bases). Per germline, CDR1 SGHNT and CDR2 YYREEE (reference sequence). Between the trimmed V and J ends, which lost 5 bases and 5 bases, there was a span of 16 bases. The CDR3 loop spans 14 amino acids. CDR3 sequence reads: CASRKRGGQYGYTF. Written as DNA, the CDR3 is TGTGCCAGCAGAAAGAGGGGGGGCCAATATGGCTACACCTTC.

This clone appeared once. The V call is TRBV2, the J call TRBJ2-2; 8 bases match TRBD2. Germline V gene lookup returns CDR1 SNHLY and CDR2 FYNNEI. The CDR3 spans 15 residues. V trimming: 10 bases; J trimming: 7 bases; junction bases outside the gene matches: 14. The CDR3 is CATRGQAGDDGELFF. The DNA for the CDR3 is TGTGCCACCCGAGGTCAAGCGGGAGATGACGGGGAGCTGTTTTTT.

J is TRBJ1-5 and V is TRBV5-5; possible D gene TRBD1, 5 bases. Germline CDR1 SGHKS, CDR2 YYEKEE (reference sequence). CDR3 length: 17 amino acids. V was clipped by 1 base and J by 7 bases, with 21 bases between them. This CDR3 is CASSLFNGDGARQPQHF. The CDR3 nucleotides are TGTGCCAGCAGCTTGTTCAACGGTGATGGGGCGCGACAGCCCCAGCATTTT.

V is TRBV5-8 and J is TRBJ1-5, with a possible D match to TRBD1 (6 bases). Germline V gene data show CDR1 as SGHTS and CDR2 as YDEGEE. The CDR3 sequence is 15 residues long. V lost 6 bases, J lost 2 bases, and 15 bases lay in between. As DNA, the CDR3 is TGTGCCAGCATCTACAGGACAGTAGGCAATCAGCCCCAGCATTTT. It is translated as CASIYRTVGNQPQHF.

The rearrangement joins TRBV21-1 to TRBJ2-1; TRBD2, as called in the table, went unchecked against the DNA. TRBV21-1 is described as a pseudogene. The CDR3 loop spans 15 amino acids. CDR3 coding DNA: TGTGCCAGCAGAAAGGTAGAGGCTGGGACTAGCGGGAGCTTCTTC. It is translated as CASRKVEAGTSGSFF.

Remarks on this clone: The same CDR3 can be traced to other DNA sequences in this sample. This chain joins TRBV2 and TRBJ2-5; perhaps TRBD2 as D (6 bases). The CDR3 contains 13 residues. Deletions cut 3 bases from V and 4 bases from J, with 9 bases between. Germline CDR1 reads SNHLY; CDR2 reads FYNNEI. The CDR3 nucleotides are TGTGCCAGCAGTGATGGAGGGAGAGAGACCCAGTACTTC. This sequence encodes CASSDGGRETQYF.

The chain employs TRBV5-1 and TRBJ1-6; tentative D call: TRBD1 (5 bases). The V end lost 2 bases, the J end lost 2 bases, and 8 bases lay between the germline ends. Germline V gene lookup returns CDR1 SGHRS and CDR2 YFSETQ. The CDR3 covers 15 residues. The CDR3 DNA follows: TGCGCCAGCAGCTTACAGGACCCCTATAATTCACCCCTCCACTTT. Its translation: CASSLQDPYNSPLHF.

V gene TRBV3-1 (or the pseudogene TRBV3-2) combines with J gene TRBJ2-7; 11 bases fit TRBD1. With V trimmed by 8 bases and J by 4 bases, 1 base remained unmatched. This CDR3 is 12 amino acids long. Looked up from germline, CDR1 is LGHDT and CDR2 is YNNKEL (reference sequence). In nucleotides, the CDR3 is TGTGCCAGCCGGGACAGGGGGTACGAGCAGTACTTC. It is translated as CASRDRGYEQYF.

A word on this clone: Germline and junction disagree at one end, which may indicate a read error. The chain combines TRBV15 with TRBJ1-1; possible D gene TRBD1, 5 bases. This CDR3 is 15 amino acids long. Germline loops: CDR1 LNHNV, CDR2 YYDKDF (reference sequence). As DNA, the CDR3 is TGTGCCACCAGTTTTTCAGGGTCTGAGAACTCTGAAGCTTTCTTT. The encoded protein is CATSFSGSENSEAFF. Full variable domain (missing parts from reference TRBV15 and TRBJ1-1): DAMVIQNPRYQVTQFGKPVTLSCSQTLNHNVMYWYQQKSSQAPKLLFHYYDKDFNNEADTPDNFQSRRPNTSFCFLDIRSPGLGDTAMYLCATSFSGSENSEAFFGQGTRLTVV.

V usage is TRBV7-6 and J usage is TRBJ2-7; maybe TRBD1 (6 bases). The CDR3 is made up of 14 amino acids. The germline V and J ends were trimmed by 5 bases and 6 bases, with 17 bases remaining between them. The germline V gene has CDR1 SGHVS and CDR2 FNYEAQ. The CDR3 nucleotides are TGTGCCAGCAGCCCCGGGACATCTGGGTTCGAGCAGTACTTC. The encoded protein is CASSPGTSGFEQYF.

This chain joins TRBV4-2 and TRBJ2-1; 8 bases align to TRBD1. Germline V gene sequence: CDR1 LGHNA, CDR2 YNFKEQ. The CDR3 is 21 amino acids. After removal of 4 bases from V and 1 base from J, the junction contained 21 bases not matched to a gene. The DNA of the CDR3 is TGTGCCAGCAGCCCCCAGTCCCGGGACAGGTTACTACCCCAGTCCTACAATGAGCAGTTCTTC. This codes for CASSPQSRDRLLPQSYNEQFF.

CDR3 protein: CSAPGQGDNEQFF. The DNA for the CDR3 is TGCAGCGCTCCGGGACAGGGGGACAATGAGCAGTTCTTC. This rearrangement joins TRBV29-1 to TRBJ2-1; 11 positions match TRBD1. V was clipped by 7 bases and J by 5 bases; unmatched bases: 4. The CDR3 totals 13 residues. Germline V gene sequence: CDR1 SQVTM, CDR2 ANQGSEA.

The chain couples TRBV5-5 to TRBJ2-7; D is perhaps TRBD2 (5 bases). This CDR3 is 14 amino acids long. Germline CDR1 is SGHKS and CDR2 is YYEKEE (reference sequence). Between the trimmed V and J ends, which lost 4 bases and 5 bases, there was a span of 16 bases. The CDR3 is CASSVRAAVHEQYF. Here the CDR3 DNA reads TGTGCCAGCAGCGTGAGGGCCGCAGTCCACGAGCAGTACTTC.

The J gene is TRBJ1-2, the V gene TRBV7-2; D may be TRBD1 (5 bases). Germline CDR1 reads SGHTA; CDR2 reads FQGNSA. Trimming pared 1 base from V and 6 bases from J, leaving 12 bases between. The CDR3 is made up of 14 amino acids. The CDR3 region is CASSLVGGVDGYTF. CDR3 coding DNA: TGTGCCAGCAGCTTAGTGGGGGGTGTGGATGGCTACACCTTC.

CDR3 coding DNA: TGTGCCAGTAGTATCCAAGGGCCCGGGAGTTTCTTT. It translates to CASSIQGPGSFF. This chain links TRBV19 with TRBJ1-1; no reliable D call. From germline, CDR1 is LNHDA and CDR2 SQIVND (reference sequence). Trimming removed 3 bases at V and 13 bases at J, with 15 bases between. The CDR3 consists of 12 residues.

This sequence joins TRBV7-9 and TRBJ1-2; 8 nucleotides match TRBD1. The germline V gene has CDR1 SEHNR and CDR2 FQNEAQ (reference sequence). This CDR3 is built from 13 residues. J was trimmed by 5 bases and V by 8 bases; bases with no gene match: 7. CDR3 region: CASSQGAAYGYTF. As DNA, the CDR3 is TGTGCCAGCTCCCAGGGGGCGGCTTATGGCTACACCTTC.

The CDR3 region is CASSLTQGAGKPQHF. The CDR3 nucleotides are TGTGCCAGTAGTCTAACCCAGGGGGCGGGAAAGCCCCAGCATTTT. This rearrangement joins TRBV19 to TRBJ1-5; TRBD1 agrees at 8 bases. The germline gives CDR1 LNHDA, CDR2 SQIVND (reference sequence). CDR3 length: 15 residues. V lost 5 bases and J lost 8; bases outside the gene matches: 11.

This CDR3 reads CARRAWGGNTGELFF. The CDR3 DNA reads TGTGCCCGCCGAGCTTGGGGGGGGAACACCGGGGAGCTGTTTTTT. The rearrangement joins TRBV19 to TRBJ2-2; TRBD2 matches at 7 bases. The ends lost 11 bases at V and 1 base at J; junction bases unmatched: 10. The CDR3 runs to 15 residues. Germline V gene lookup returns CDR1 LNHDA and CDR2 SQIVND (reference sequence).